A selection of T cell receptor beta chains follows, all from one sample in a study of CD8 T cells in ankylosing spondylitis. TCRdb recomputed calls from the 5' RACE reads with MiXCR, one row per CDR3 protein. The sample carries over 700,000 distinct CDR3 sequences, under 20% recorded once. The sample comprised blood, either unsorted or a sorted T cell fraction (not recorded which). These receptors all come from a male donor with ankylosing spondylitis. Both conserved end residues are part of each CDR3. Fields, in order: clone size, D gene, V gene, J gene, CDR3 DNA, CDR3 protein. A D gene is named only where the DNA matches it firmly. Only some rows state a clone size, as once, few, many or a class for expanded clones.

.,TRBD1,TRBV2,TRBJ1-5,TGTGCCAGCAGTGAAACAGGGGCCGGGCCCCAGCATTTT,CASSETGAGPQHF
.,TRBD1,TRBV4-3,TRBJ2-3,TGCGCCAGCAGCCAAAGCTTTCGACAGGGGGTAACAGATACGCAGTATTTT,CASSQSFRQGVTDTQYF
few,.,TRBV6-5,TRBJ2-2,TGTGCCAGCAGTTTGCGTCCCTTTTCAACGATGAACACCGGGGAGCTGTTTTTT,CASSLRPFSTMNTGELFF
few,.,TRBV9,TRBJ2-1,TGTGCCAGCAGCGTAAACGGGGGTGCCGCCAATGAGCAGTTCTTC,CASSVNGGAANEQFF
.,.,TRBV5-1,TRBJ2-1,TGCGCCAGCAGCTTGGGGCTAGCTGCCCAGTTCTTC,CASSLGLAAQFF
.,.,TRBV9,TRBJ2-3,TGTGCCAGCAGCGTAGTGTCAGGGGGGTCGGGAGATACGCAGTATTTT,CASSVVSGGSGDTQYF
.,TRBD2,TRBV6-1,TRBJ2-1,TGTGCCAGCAAACCGGGAGGGCGCGATGAGCAGTTCTTC,CASKPGGRDEQFF
few,.,TRBV12-3/TRBV12-4,TRBJ2-2,TGTGCCAGCAGCCGCCCCGATGACCCCAACACCGGGGAGCTGTTTTTT,CASSRPDDPNTGELFF
many,TRBD2,TRBV7-2,TRBJ2-7,TGTGCCAGCAGCTTAGGGGCTAGCGGGGGATACGAGCAGTACTTC,CASSLGASGGYEQYF
.,.,TRBV6-1,TRBJ1-6,TGTGCCAGCGGCTGGGGGGGAGATAATTCACCCCTCCACTTT,CASGWGGDNSPLHF
few,.,TRBV9,TRBJ2-1,TGTGCCAGCACCCTCGGGGACTTCCACAATGAGCAGTTCTTC,CASTLGDFHNEQFF
.,.,TRBV10-3,TRBJ2-2,TGTGCCATCAGCAAGACTACAGTAACAGTCTCCGGGGAGCTGTTTTTT,CAISKTTVTVSGELFF
few,.,TRBV2,TRBJ1-5,TGTGCCAGCGTAGGACAGCGCAATCAGCCCCAGCATTTT,CASVGQRNQPQHF
.,.,TRBV9,TRBJ2-1,TGTGCCAGCAGCGGGGAGCTATACAATGAGCAGTTCTTC,CASSGELYNEQFF
.,TRBD1,TRBV20-1,TRBJ1-2,TGCAGTGCTCCCGGGACAGGGAAGGGCTACACCTTC,CSAPGTGKGYTF
.,TRBD2,TRBV28,TRBJ2-1,TGTACCAGCAGTCCCCGGGTGGGAGGGCCCGACAATGAGCAGTTCTTC,CTSSPRVGGPDNEQFF
.,.,TRBV12-3/TRBV12-4,TRBJ1-2,TGTGCCAGCAGCTCGCGGTCCGAGGGGTGGAACTATGGCTACACCTTC,CASSSRSEGWNYGYTF
.,.,TRBV5-6,TRBJ2-1,TGTGCCAGCGGCACTGGAGACAATGAGCAGTTCTTC,CASGTGDNEQFF
.,TRBD2,TRBV20-1,TRBJ2-1,TGCAGTGCTAGAGAGCCGGGACTAGCGGGCGGTGAGCAGTTCTTC,CSAREPGLAGGEQFF
few,TRBD2,TRBV2,TRBJ2-7,TGTGCCAGCAAGCCCTCTCCGGGACTAGCGGGGGGGCCGTCCTACGAGCAGTACTTC,CASKPSPGLAGGPSYEQYF
.,.,TRBV7-2,TRBJ2-1,TGTGCCAGCAGCCCCTATGCTAGCGCACCAGAGCAGTTCTTC,CASSPYASAPEQFF
few,.,TRBV3-1,TRBJ1-5,TGTGCCAGCAGCGGGGACGGCAATCAGCCCCAGCATTTT,CASSGDGNQPQHF
.,.,TRBV6-5,TRBJ1-2,TGTGCCAGCAGTTCGCCGGGGAAAGGGACTAACTATGGCTACACCTTC,CASSSPGKGTNYGYTF
.,.,TRBV6-5,TRBJ2-7,TGTGCCAGCAGTTACTCGAATGCAGGGGACCACGAGCAGTACTTC,CASSYSNAGDHEQYF
few,.,TRBV5-1,TRBJ1-2,TGCGCCAGCAGCTTTGACAGAACCTCCTATGGCTACACCTTC,CASSFDRTSYGYTF
.,.,TRBV6-5,TRBJ2-7,TGTGCCAGCAGTTACTCGGGAGGGGGGTCGGCCTACGAGCAGTACTTC,CASSYSGGGSAYEQYF
few,.,TRBV5-1,TRBJ2-7,TGCGCCAGCAGCTTGGGGCTAGAGGGCACCGAGCAGTACTTC,CASSLGLEGTEQYF
few,.,TRBV20-1,TRBJ1-2,TGCAGTGCTGGTGTCGGGGGGCGCGACTATGGCTACACCTTC,CSAGVGGRDYGYTF
.,TRBD2,TRBV20-1,TRBJ2-7,TGCAGTGCCCTATGGGGGGGCTACGAGCAGTACTTC,CSALWGGYEQYF
many,TRBD2,TRBV12-3/TRBV12-4,TRBJ2-3,TGTGCCAGCAGTTTAGAGCGGGGGCAGTATTTT,CASSLERGQYF
once,.,TRBV20-1,TRBJ2-5,TGCAGTGCTAGCGCGACGGTGGGAGAGACCCAGTACTTC,CSASATVGETQYF
few,TRBD1,TRBV2,TRBJ2-2,TGTGCCAGCAGTGTAGGACAGGGAGGAACCGGGGAGCTGTTTTTT,CASSVGQGGTGELFF
.,.,TRBV29-1,TRBJ2-1,TGCAGCGTTTCCCGGGCCGGGGCCTACAATGAGCAGTTCTTC,CSVSRAGAYNEQFF
few,.,TRBV12-3/TRBV12-4,TRBJ2-2,TGTGCCAGCAGTTTTAACCTTGCGGTCAAGAACACCGGGGAGCTGTTTTTT,CASSFNLAVKNTGELFF
few,TRBD1,TRBV27,TRBJ2-5,TGTGCCAGCGGCCAAGGGACAGAAGAGACCCAGTACTTC,CASGQGTEETQYF
many,.,TRBV5-1,TRBJ1-2,TGTGCCAGCAGTTTAGAGGGATATGGCTACACCTTC,CASSLEGYGYTF
.,.,TRBV9,TRBJ2-1,TGTGCCAGCAGCCTGGGAGGAGGTGGGCAGTTCTTC,CASSLGGGGQFF
.,TRBD2,TRBV9,TRBJ2-1,TGTGCCAGCAGCGTAGTCGGGGGGAGCACCGGGACTACCTACAATGAGCAGTTCTTC,CASSVVGGSTGTTYNEQFF
few,TRBD1,TRBV7-9,TRBJ2-7,TGTGCCAGCAGCCGGGACAGCCTTACCTCCTACGAGCAGTACTTC,CASSRDSLTSYEQYF
.,.,TRBV4-1,TRBJ2-2,TGCGCCAGCAGCCAAGGCTTTCGGGGTACGAACACCGGGGAGCTGTTTTTT,CASSQGFRGTNTGELFF
.,TRBD1,TRBV9,TRBJ2-2,TGTGCCAGCCGGGACAGACTTACCGGGGAGCTGTTTTTT,CASRDRLTGELFF
few,.,TRBV29-1,TRBJ2-5,TGCAGCGTTGTCCTCGACGAGGTGGTGGGGACCCAGTACTTC,CSVVLDEVVGTQYF